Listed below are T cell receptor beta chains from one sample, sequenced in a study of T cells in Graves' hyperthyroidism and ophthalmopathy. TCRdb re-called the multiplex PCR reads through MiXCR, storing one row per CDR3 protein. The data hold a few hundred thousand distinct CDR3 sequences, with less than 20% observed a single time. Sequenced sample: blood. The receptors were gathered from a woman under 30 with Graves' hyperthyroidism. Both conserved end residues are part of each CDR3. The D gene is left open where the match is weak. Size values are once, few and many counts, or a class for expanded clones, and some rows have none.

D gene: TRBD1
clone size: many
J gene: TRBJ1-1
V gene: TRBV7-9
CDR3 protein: CASSFGGTVNTEAFF
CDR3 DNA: TGTGCCAGCAGCTTTGGAGGGACAGTGAACACTGAAGCTTTCTTT

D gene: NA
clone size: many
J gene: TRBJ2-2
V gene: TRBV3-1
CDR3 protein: CASDGGNTGELFF
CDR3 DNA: TGTGCCAGCGATGGGGGAAACACCGGGGAGCTGTTTTTT

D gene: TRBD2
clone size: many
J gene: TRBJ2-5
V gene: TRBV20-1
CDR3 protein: CSARERGVYQETQYF
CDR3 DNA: TGCAGTGCTAGAGAGCGGGGGGTTTACCAAGAGACCCAGTACTTC

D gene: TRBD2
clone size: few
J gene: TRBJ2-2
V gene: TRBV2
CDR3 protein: CASSHRDYPPSTGELFF
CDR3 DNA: TGTGCCAGCAGTCACCGGGACTACCCCCCGAGCACCGGGGAGCTGTTTTTT

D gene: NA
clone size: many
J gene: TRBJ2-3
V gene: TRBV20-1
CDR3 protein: CSASEEAASNSDTQYF
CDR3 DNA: TGCAGTGCCTCAGAAGAGGCGGCTTCGAATTCAGATACGCAGTATTTT

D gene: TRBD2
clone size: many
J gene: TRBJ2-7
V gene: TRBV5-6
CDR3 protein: CASSRFRLRSGLLYEQYF
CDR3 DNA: TGTGCCAGCAGCCGCTTCCGACTTCGTAGCGGGTTACTCTACGAGCAGTACTTC

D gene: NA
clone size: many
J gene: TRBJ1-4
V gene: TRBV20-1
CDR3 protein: CSTGQGGEKLFF
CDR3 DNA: TGCAGCACAGGGCAGGGAGGGGAAAAACTGTTTTTT

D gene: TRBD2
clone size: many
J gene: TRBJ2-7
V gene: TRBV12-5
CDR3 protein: CASGLALRLAGVPYEQYF
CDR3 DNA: TGTGCTAGTGGTTTGGCCCTGAGACTAGCGGGAGTCCCCTACGAGCAGTACTTC

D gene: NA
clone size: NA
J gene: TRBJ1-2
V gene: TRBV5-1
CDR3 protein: CASSFTESDGYTF
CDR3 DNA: TGCGCCAGCAGCTTTACGGAATCGGATGGCTACACCTTC

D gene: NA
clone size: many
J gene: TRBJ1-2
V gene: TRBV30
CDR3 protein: CAWKLSINYGYTF
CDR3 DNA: TGTGCCTGGAAGTTATCCATAAACTATGGCTACACCTTC

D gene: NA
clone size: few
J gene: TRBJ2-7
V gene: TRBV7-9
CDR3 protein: CASSLARAYEQYF
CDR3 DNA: TGTGCCAGCAGCTTAGCTAGGGCCTACGAGCAGTACTTC

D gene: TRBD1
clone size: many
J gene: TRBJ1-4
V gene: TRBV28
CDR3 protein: CASTRDSGWGGKLFF
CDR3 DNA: TGTGCCAGCACTCGGGACAGCGGGTGGGGTGGAAAACTGTTTTTT

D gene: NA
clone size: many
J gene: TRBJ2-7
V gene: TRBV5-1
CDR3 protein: CASSYAATYEQYF
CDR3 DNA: TGCGCCAGCAGCTACGCGGCTACCTACGAGCAGTACTTC

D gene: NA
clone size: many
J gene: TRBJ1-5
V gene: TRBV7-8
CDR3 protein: CASSLDLPQPQHF
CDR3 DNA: TGTGCCAGCAGCTTAGATCTTCCTCAGCCCCAGCATTTT

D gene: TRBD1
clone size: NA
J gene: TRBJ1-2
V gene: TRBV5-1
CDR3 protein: CASSRGQGPSTGYGYTF
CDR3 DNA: TGCGCCAGCAGCCGTGGACAGGGGCCCTCGACGGGCTATGGCTACACCTTC

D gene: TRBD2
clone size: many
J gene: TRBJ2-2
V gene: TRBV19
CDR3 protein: CASSSLSGIRTGELFF
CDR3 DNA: TGTGCCAGTAGTTCCCTAAGCGGGATCAGGACCGGGGAGCTGTTTTTT

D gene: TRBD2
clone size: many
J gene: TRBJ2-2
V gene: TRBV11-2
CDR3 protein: CASSLNGRAVGGELFF
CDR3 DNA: TGTGCCAGCTCCCTCAACGGGAGGGCCGTTGGCGGGGAGCTGTTTTTT

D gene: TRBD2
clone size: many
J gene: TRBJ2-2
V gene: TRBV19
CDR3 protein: CASRLAGKGANTGELFF
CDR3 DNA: TGTGCCAGCCGACTAGCGGGGAAAGGGGCGAACACCGGGGAGCTGTTTTTT

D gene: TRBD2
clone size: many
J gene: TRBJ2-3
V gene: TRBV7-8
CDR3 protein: CASGAGVDTQYF
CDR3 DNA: TGTGCCAGTGGAGCGGGGGTGGATACGCAGTATTTT

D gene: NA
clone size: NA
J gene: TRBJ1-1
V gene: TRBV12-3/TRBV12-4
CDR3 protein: CASSFSGGGMNTEAFF
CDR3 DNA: TGTGCCAGCAGTTTCTCCGGGGGAGGGATGAACACTGAAGCTTTCTTT

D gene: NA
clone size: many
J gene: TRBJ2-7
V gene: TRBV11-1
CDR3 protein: CASSLAETGTYEQYF
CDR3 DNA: TGTGCCAGCAGCTTAGCGGAGACAGGAACCTACGAGCAGTACTTC

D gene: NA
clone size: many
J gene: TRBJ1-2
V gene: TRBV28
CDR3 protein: CASTQGAGGGNYGYTF
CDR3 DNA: TGTGCCAGCACCCAAGGGGCCGGGGGGGGTAACTATGGCTACACCTTC

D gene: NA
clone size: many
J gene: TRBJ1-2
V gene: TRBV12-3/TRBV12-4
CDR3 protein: CASSGTFQWGYTF
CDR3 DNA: TGTGCCAGCAGCGGGACGTTTCAGTGGGGCTACACCTTC

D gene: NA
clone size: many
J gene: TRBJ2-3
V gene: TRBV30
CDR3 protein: CAWSVKGPDTQYF
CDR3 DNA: TGTGCCTGGAGTGTTAAGGGACCAGATACGCAGTATTTT

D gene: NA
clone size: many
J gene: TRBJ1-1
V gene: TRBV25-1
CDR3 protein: CASTKTGGHTEAFF
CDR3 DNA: TGTGCCAGCACCAAAACCGGGGGACACACTGAAGCTTTCTTT

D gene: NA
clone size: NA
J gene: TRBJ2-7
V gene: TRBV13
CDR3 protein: CASRGPYEQYF
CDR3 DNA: TGTGCCAGCAGAGGACCCTACGAGCAGTACTTC

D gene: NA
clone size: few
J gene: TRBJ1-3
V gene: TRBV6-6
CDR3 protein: CASSYGGNTIYF
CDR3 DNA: TGTGCCAGCAGTTACGGCGGAAACACCATATATTTT

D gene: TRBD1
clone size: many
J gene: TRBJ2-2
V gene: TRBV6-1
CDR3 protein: CASRPDRDSGPGELFF
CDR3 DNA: TGTGCCAGCAGACCTGACAGGGATAGTGGCCCCGGGGAGCTGTTTTTT

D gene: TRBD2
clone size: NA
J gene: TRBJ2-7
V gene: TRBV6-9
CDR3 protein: CAGSLGLAALYEQYF
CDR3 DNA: TGTGCCGGCAGTTTGGGACTAGCGGCTCTATACGAGCAGTACTTC

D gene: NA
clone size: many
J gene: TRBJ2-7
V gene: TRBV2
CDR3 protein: CASRPGLAREQYF
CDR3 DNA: TGTGCCAGCAGACCCGGACTGGCAAGGGAGCAGTACTTC

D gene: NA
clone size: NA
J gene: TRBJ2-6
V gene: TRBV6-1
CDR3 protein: CASGGDRQGPGANVLTF
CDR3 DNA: TGTGCCAGCGGGGGGGACCGACAGGGACCTGGGGCCAACGTCCTGACTTTC

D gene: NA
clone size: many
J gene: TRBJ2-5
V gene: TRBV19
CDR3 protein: CASRPSYEETQYF
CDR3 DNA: TGTGCCAGTAGACCCAGTTATGAAGAGACCCAGTACTTC

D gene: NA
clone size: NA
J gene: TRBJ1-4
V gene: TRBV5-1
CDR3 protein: CASSLGPSTTNEKLFF
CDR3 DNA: TGCGCCAGCAGCTTGGGCCCAAGTACAACTAATGAAAAACTGTTTTTT

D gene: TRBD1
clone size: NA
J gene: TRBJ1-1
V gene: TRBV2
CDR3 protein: CASSATGTVFEAFF
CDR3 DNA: TGTGCCAGCAGTGCTACCGGGACAGTATTTGAAGCTTTCTTT

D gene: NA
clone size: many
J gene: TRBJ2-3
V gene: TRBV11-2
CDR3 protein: CASSLDRSYTDTQYF
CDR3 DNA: TGTGCCAGCAGCTTAGACAGGAGCTACACAGATACGCAGTATTTT

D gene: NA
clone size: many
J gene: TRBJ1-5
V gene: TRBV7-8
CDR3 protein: CASSPGAARYSNQPQHF
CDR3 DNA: TGTGCCAGCAGCCCGGGGGCCGCCCGTTATAGCAATCAGCCCCAGCATTTT

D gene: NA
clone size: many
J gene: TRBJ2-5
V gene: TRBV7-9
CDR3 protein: CASSLAAEVQETQYF
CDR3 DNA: TGTGCCAGCAGCTTAGCCGCCGAGGTCCAGGAGACCCAGTACTTC

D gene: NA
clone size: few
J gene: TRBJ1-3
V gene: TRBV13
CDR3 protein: CASSLGTSPGNTIYF
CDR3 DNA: TGTGCCAGCAGCTTAGGGACATCTCCTGGAAACACCATATATTTT

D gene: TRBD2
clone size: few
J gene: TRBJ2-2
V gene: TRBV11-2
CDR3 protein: CASSFLTGGNTGELFF
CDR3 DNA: TGTGCCAGCAGCTTTCTAACGGGGGGGAACACCGGGGAGCTGTTTTTT

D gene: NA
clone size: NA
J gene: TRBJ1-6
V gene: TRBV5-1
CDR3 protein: CASSLGASDSPLHF
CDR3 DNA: TGCGCCAGCAGCTTAGGAGCTTCTGATTCACCCCTCCACTTT

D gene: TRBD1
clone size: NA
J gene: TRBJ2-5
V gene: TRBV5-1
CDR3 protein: CASSTGTGEEETQYF
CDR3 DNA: TGCGCCAGCAGCACCGGGACAGGGGAGGAAGAGACCCAGTACTTC

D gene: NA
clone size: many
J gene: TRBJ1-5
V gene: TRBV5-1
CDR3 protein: CASSCRDIPQPQHF
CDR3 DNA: TGCGCCAGCAGCTGTAGGGACATCCCCCAGCCCCAGCATTTT

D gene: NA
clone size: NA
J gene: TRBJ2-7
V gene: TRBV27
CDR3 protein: CASKLMGLHEQYF
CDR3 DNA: TGTGCCAGCAAATTAATGGGGCTGCACGAGCAGTACTTC

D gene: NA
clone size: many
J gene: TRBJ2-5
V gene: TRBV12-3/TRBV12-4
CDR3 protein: CASSLPGEETQYF
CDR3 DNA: TGTGCCAGCAGTTTACCCGGAGAAGAGACCCAGTACTTC

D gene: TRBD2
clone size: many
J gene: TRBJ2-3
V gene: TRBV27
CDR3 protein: CASSLFSQREGNPSTDTQYF
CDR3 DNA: TGTGCCAGCAGTTTATTCTCCCAGCGGGAGGGAAATCCTAGCACAGATACGCAGTATTTT